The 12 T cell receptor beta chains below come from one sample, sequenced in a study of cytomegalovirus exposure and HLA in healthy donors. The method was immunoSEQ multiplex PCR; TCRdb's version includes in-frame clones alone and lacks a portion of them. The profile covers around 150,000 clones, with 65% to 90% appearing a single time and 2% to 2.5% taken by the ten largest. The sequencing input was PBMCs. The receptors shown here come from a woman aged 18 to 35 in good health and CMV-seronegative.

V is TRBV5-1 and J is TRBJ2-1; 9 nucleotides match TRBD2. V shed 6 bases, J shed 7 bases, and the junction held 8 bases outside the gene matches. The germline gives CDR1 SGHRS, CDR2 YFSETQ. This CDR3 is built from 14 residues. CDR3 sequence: CASNGGGALNEQFF. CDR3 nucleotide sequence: TGCGCCAGCAACGGCGGGGGGGCCCTAAATGAGCAGTTCTTC.

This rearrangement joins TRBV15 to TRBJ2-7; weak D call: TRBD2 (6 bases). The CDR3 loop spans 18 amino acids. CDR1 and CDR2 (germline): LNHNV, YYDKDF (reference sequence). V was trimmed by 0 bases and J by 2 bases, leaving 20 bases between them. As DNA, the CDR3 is TGTGCCACCAGCAGAGATATTGATGGGGAGGAAGGGGCCTACGAGCAGTACTTC. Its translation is CATSRDIDGEEGAYEQYF. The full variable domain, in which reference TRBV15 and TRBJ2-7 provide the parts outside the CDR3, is DAMVIQNPRYQVTQFGKPVTLSCSQTLNHNVMYWYQQKSSQAPKLLFHYYDKDFNNEADTPDNFQSRRPNTSFCFLDIRSPGLGDTAMYLCATSRDIDGEEGAYEQYFGPGTRLTVT.

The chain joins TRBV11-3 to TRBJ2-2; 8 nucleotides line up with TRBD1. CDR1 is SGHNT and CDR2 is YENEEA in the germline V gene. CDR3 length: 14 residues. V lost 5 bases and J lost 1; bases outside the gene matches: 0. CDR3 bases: TGTGCCAGCAGCGACAGGGGGAACACCGGGGAGCTGTTTTTT. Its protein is CASSDRGNTGELFF.

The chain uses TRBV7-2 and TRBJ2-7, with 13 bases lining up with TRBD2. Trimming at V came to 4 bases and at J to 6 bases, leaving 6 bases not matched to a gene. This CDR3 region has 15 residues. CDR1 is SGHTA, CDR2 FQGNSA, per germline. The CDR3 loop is CASSSGLAGVVEQYF. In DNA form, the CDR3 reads TGTGCCAGCAGCTCCGGACTAGCGGGAGTCGTCGAGCAGTACTTC. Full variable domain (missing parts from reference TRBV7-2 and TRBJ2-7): GAGVSQSPSNKVTEKGKDVELRCDPISGHTALYWYRQSLGQGLEFLIYFQGNSAPDKSGLPSDRFSAERTGGSVSTLTIQRTQQEDSAVYLCASSSGLAGVVEQYFGPGTRLTVT.

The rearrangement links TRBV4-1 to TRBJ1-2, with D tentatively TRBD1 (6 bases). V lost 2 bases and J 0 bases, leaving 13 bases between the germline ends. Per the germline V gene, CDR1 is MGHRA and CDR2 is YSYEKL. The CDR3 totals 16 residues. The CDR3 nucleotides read TGCGCCAGCAGCCAAACAGGGATCAAAACTAACTATGGCTACACCTTC. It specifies CASSQTGIKTNYGYTF.

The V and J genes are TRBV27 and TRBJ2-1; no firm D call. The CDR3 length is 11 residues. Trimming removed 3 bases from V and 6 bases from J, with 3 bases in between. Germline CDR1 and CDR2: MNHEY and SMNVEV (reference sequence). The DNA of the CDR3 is TGTGCCAGCAGTTTCTTCAATGAGCAGTTCTTC. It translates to CASSFFNEQFF.

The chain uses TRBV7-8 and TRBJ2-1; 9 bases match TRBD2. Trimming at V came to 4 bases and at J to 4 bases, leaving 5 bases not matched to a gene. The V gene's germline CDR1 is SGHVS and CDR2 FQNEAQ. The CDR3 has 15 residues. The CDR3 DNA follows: TGTGCCAGCAGCTCACCTAGCGGGGATTACAATGAGCAGTTCTTC. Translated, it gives CASSSPSGDYNEQFF.

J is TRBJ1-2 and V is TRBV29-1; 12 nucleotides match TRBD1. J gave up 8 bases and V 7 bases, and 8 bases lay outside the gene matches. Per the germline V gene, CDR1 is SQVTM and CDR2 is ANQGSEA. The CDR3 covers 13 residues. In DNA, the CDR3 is TGCAGCGCTCCGGGACAGGGGGCGAGCGGCTACACCTTC. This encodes CSAPGQGASGYTF.

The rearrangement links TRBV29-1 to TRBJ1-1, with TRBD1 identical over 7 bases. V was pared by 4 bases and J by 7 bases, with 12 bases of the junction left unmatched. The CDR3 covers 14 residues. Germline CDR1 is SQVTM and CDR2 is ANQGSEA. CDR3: CSVVPLDRVGEAFF. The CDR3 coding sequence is TGCAGCGTTGTTCCCCTTGACAGGGTGGGTGAAGCTTTCTTT.

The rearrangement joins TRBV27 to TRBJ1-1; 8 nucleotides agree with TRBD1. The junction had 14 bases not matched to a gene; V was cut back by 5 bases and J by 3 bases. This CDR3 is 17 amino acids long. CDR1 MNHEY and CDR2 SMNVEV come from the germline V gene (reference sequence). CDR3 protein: CASSPDRETPRDTEAFF. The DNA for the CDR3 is TGTGCCAGCAGTCCGGACAGGGAAACACCCCGGGACACTGAAGCTTTCTTT.

CDR3 protein: CASIRTERNTEAFF. The CDR3 nucleotides read TGTGCCAGTATTAGGACAGAGAGAAACACTGAAGCTTTCTTT. The chain links TRBV19 to TRBJ1-1; a weak D match, TRBD1 (6 bases). With 7 bases removed from V and 2 bases from J, the gap between germline ends came to 14 bases. Looked up from germline, CDR1 is LNHDA and CDR2 is SQIVND (reference sequence). The CDR3 is made up of 14 amino acids.

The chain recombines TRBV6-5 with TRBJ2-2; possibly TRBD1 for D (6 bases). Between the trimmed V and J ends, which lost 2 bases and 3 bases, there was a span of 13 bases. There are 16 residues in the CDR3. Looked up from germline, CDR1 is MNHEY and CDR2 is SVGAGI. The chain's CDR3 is CASSYAFGQYTGELFF. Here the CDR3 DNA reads TGTGCCAGCAGTTACGCATTCGGACAGTACACCGGGGAGCTGTTTTTT.